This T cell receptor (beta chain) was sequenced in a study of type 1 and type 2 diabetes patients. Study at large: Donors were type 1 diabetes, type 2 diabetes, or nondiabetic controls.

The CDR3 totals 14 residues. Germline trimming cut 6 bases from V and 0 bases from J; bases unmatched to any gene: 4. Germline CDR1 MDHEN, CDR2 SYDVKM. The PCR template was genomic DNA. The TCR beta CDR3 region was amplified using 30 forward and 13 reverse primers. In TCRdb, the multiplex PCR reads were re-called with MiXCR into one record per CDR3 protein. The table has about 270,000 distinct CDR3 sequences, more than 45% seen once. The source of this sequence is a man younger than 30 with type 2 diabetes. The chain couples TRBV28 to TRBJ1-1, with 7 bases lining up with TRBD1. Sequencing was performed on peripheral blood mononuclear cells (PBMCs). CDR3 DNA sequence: TGTGCCAGCAGGTTCACAGGGGTGAACACTGAAGCTTTCTTT. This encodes CASRFTGVNTEAFF.